This TCR beta chain is from a study of immune evolution from preneoplasia to lung adenocarcinoma. The overall study: HLA loss of heterozygosity: around 6.5% AIS, about 14% MIA, around 35% ADC, none AAH.

Sequencing used immunoSEQ multiplex PCR; TCRdb keeps in-frame clones, though not all of them. The sample lists approximately 26,000 clones, approximately 74% seen once, with 5% to 7% in the top ten. The CDR3 is 11 amino acids. Between the trimmed V and J ends, which lost 5 bases and 2 bases, there was a span of 7 bases. Germline V gene data show CDR1 as GTSNPN and CDR2 as SVGIG (reference sequence). Points on this clone: Its cognate antigen is unknown.

Study results and limitations: Normal lung had highest clonality; later lesions appeared denser, more diverse.

Resections took place in Japan or China from about 2013 to 2017. Premalignant or tumor cells were enriched by macro-dissection after pathologic assessment. The sample was FFPE invasive lung adenocarcinoma tissue. V is TRBV30 and J is TRBJ2-7, with D unresolved. The source of this sequence is a person aged 55 to 75 with invasive lung adenocarcinoma. Some clones in this sample may be carry-over from other donors' samples. Here the CDR3 reads CAWDHTYEQYF. In DNA form, the CDR3 reads TGTGCCTGGGACCACACCTACGAGCAGTACTTC.